This T cell receptor (beta chain) originates from a study of blood T cell repertoires in COVID-19 (dated by TCRdb to 2018 to 2021). As for the study more broadly: Samples covering the acute and convalescent phases of COVID-19 were provided by collaborators in the United States, Italy and Spain. The material from the prospective study consisted of cDNA or gDNA derived from T cells, B-cell-depleted T cells, or PBMCs. The dataset comprised deeply sampled blood TCRbeta repertoires from subjects exposed to, actively infected with, or recovered from COVID-19. The repertoires were released in a freely available public database intended as a resource for research on the immune response to SARS-CoV-2. The samples were drawn from the first 160 participants of the ongoing ImmuneRACE study and from 1,254 subjects provided by 6 global collaborators. Nearly every sample came with metadata listing a de-identified subject ID, COVID-19 status, age in years and sex. HLA class I and class II types, where available, came from metadata supplied by the sample provider rather than from assay-based typing.

The collaborating institutions used their own protocols to collect whole blood in K2EDTA tubes. Collaborator samples were shipped for TCRbeta analysis as frozen whole blood, isolated PBMCs, or DNA extracted from either sample type. On this clone itself: Its antigen is unknown. Base qualities are not recorded, but no much larger clone differs from it by a single base.

TCRbeta CDR3 regions were amplified from genomic DNA using the immunoSEQ Assay, a bias-controlled multiplex PCR. For the original study's pipeline: Within the assay, amplification of reference gene primers was used to estimate how many nucleated cells each sample contained. Sequence reads were collapsed and filtered to measure the absolute abundance of every unique TCRbeta CDR3 rearrangement. For each sample, productive Simpson clonality was calculated as the square root of Simpson's diversity index over productive rearrangements. TCRdb took this table from immuneACCESS and kept in-frame rearrangements with V and J called. Such tables lack part of the clones; where checked against another copy, unresolved V genes explain under half of the gap, and the rest is unexplained. V and J calls and clone size are as listed in that table; D and trimming were resolved from the DNA. Present in this sample are some 200,000 clones, 86% of which were seen just once. The top ten clonotypes cover roughly 3.3% of the sample.

The CDR3, cysteine through phenylalanine, is 12 amino acids long. Of all the DNA, just the CDR3 is kept, 36 bases in frame from base 1. Trimming costs V 3 bases and J 5 bases, and their ends lie 6 bases apart. For CDR1 and CDR2, the germline V gene lists SGHDT and YYEEEE. What the authors observed across the whole study: How much clinical and demographic metadata was included differed by source and by participant, and the metadata was provided uncurated.

This receptor was identified in a man between 65 and 85 years old with acute or convalescent COVID-19. Sequencing was carried out using peripheral blood. The rearrangement combines TRBV5-6 with TRBJ1-5; D gene: possibly TRBD1, on 6 matching bases. The sequenced DNA is TGTGCCAGCAGCTCAGGGGATCAGCCCCAGCATTTT. The translation is CASSSGDQPQHF.